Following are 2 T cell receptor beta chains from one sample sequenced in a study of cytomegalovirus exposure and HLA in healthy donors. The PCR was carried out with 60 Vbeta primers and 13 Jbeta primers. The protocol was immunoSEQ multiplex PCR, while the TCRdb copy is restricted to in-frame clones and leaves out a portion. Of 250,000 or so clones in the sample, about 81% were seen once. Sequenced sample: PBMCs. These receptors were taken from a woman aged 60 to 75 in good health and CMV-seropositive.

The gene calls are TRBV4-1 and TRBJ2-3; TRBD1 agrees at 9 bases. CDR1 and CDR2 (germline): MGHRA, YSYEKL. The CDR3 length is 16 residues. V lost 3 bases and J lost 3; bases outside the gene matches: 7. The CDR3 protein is CASSQAPGQGTDTQYF. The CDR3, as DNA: TGCGCCAGCAGCCAGGCACCGGGACAGGGAACAGATACGCAGTATTTT.

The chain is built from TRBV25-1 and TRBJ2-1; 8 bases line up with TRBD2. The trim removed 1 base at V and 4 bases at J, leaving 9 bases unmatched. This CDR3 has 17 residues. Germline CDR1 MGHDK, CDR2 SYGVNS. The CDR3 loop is CASSESWGVAGYNEQFF. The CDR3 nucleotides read TGTGCCAGCAGTGAATCCTGGGGAGTAGCGGGGTACAATGAGCAGTTCTTC.